Below, 21 T cell receptor beta chains from the same sample are listed, as sequenced in a study of Ad26.COV2.S vaccination and SARS-CoV-2 variants. Treatment meaning: some 19 received Ad26.COV2.S at low or high dose, single or two shots; about 5 received placebo; per-sample allocation not given. The study sampled participants on day 63 after the first vaccine or placebo injection. Data came from immunoSEQ multiplex PCR; TCRdb stores just in-frame clones and leaves some out. The sample has about 470,000 clones; 90% are singletons. The sample here was peripheral blood, taken in a trial of Ad26.COV2.S vaccine versus placebo. Receptor source: a person aged 18 to 65 who received the Ad26.COV2.S COVID-19 vaccine or a placebo.

The CDR3 DNA is TGTGCCAGCAGTGCCGTAACAGGGGTAGCTTTCTTT. It codes for CASSAVTGVAFF. The chain is built from TRBV25-1 and TRBJ1-1; 7 bases match TRBD1. J lost 10 bases, V lost 4 bases, and 6 bases had no gene match. This CDR3 has 12 amino acids. Germline values: CDR1 MGHDK, CDR2 SYGVNS.

CDR3 nucleotides: TGTGCCAGCAGCCCCCCAAAGGGACTAGCGGGAGTCAGGTCCTACAATGAGCAGTTCTTC. The encoded protein is CASSPPKGLAGVRSYNEQFF. The chain links TRBV6-2 or TRBV6-3 to TRBJ2-1; TRBD2 matches 14 bases. The germline V gene encodes CDR1 MNHEY and CDR2 SVGEGT. Losses at the gene ends were 6 bases for V and 1 base for J; bases not matched to a gene: 14. The CDR3 is 20 residues long.

This chain connects TRBV25-1 to TRBJ1-2; no clear D. The CDR3 runs 13 residues. Germline-derived CDR1 and CDR2 are MGHDK and SYGVNS. Trimming took off 3 bases at V and 6 bases at J, with 11 bases between the two ends. The CDR3 reads CASSDSGADGYTF. The CDR3 DNA is TGTGCCAGCAGTGACAGTGGCGCCGATGGCTACACCTTC.

CDR3 in amino acids: CASRSGLASSDTQYF. The DNA of the CDR3 is TGTGCCAGCAGATCCGGGTTGGCCTCCTCCGATACGCAGTATTTT. The chain employs TRBV6-5 and TRBJ2-3, with D unresolved. The V and J ends lost 6 bases and 6 bases respectively, with 19 bases between them. The CDR3 runs to 15 residues. In germline, CDR1 is MNHEY, CDR2 SVGAGI.

The V and J genes are TRBV19 and TRBJ2-1; D possibly corresponds to TRBD1 (6 bases). Germline values: CDR1 LNHDA, CDR2 SQIVND (reference sequence). This CDR3 is 14 amino acids long. V lost 6 bases to trimming and J lost 10 bases, with 19 bases between them. This CDR3 reads CASSTGHGLGEQFF. The CDR3 DNA reads TGTGCCAGTAGCACGGGACATGGATTAGGGGAGCAGTTCTTC.

As regards this clone: Other DNA sequences within the sample encode an identical CDR3. The chain links TRBV7-9 to TRBJ2-3; D not resolved. CDR3 length: 14 residues. Germline V gives CDR1 SEHNR, CDR2 FQNEAQ (reference sequence). The V end lost 2 bases, the J end lost 2 bases, and 8 bases lay between the germline ends. This chain's CDR3 is CASSLTGSTDTQYF. The CDR3, as DNA: TGTGCCAGCAGCTTAACGGGTTCCACAGATACGCAGTATTTT.

The rearrangement joins TRBV9 to TRBJ1-1; no reliable D call. Germline V gene lookup returns CDR1 SGDLS and CDR2 YYNGEE. Deletions cut 3 bases from V and 1 base from J, with 19 bases between. There are 17 residues in the CDR3. CDR3: CASSEQERFTGNTEAFF. As DNA, the CDR3 is TGTGCCAGCAGCGAGCAGGAACGGTTCACCGGGAACACTGAAGCTTTCTTT.

V is TRBV6-2 or TRBV6-3 and J is TRBJ2-7; 7 bases are a match to TRBD2. Germline CDR1 is MNHEY and CDR2 is SVGEGT. The CDR3 is 14 residues long. The junction had 9 bases not matched to a gene; V was cut back by 5 bases and J by 5 bases. DNA for the CDR3: TGTGCCAGCAGTCCGGACGGGAGGACAAACGAGCAGTACTTC. The encoded protein is CASSPDGRTNEQYF.

The V and J genes are TRBV20-1 and TRBJ2-5; 7 bases fit TRBD2. This CDR3 region has 13 residues. V lost 3 bases and J lost 5; bases outside the gene matches: 6. Germline V gives CDR1 DFQATT, CDR2 SNEGSKA (reference sequence). This CDR3 is CSASGRAEETQYF. The DNA for the CDR3 is TGCAGTGCTAGTGGGAGGGCGGAGGAGACCCAGTACTTC.

This clone was detected once. CDR3 DNA: TGTGCCAGCAGTCGTGGACAGGGAGGTTCGACCGGGGAGCTGTTTTTT. Protein product: CASSRGQGGSTGELFF. The chain carries TRBV9 and TRBJ2-2, with 8 nucleotides matching TRBD1. The CDR3 is made up of 16 amino acids. CDR1 and CDR2 from the germline V gene are SGDLS and YYNGEE. Unmatched junction bases numbered 11, after V lost 5 bases and J lost 5 bases. The variable domain in full, completed from reference TRBV9 and TRBJ2-2, reads DSGVTQTPKHLITATGQRVTLRCSPRSGDLSVYWYQQSLDQGLQFLIQYYNGEERAKGNILERFSAQQFPDLHSELNLSSLELGDSALYFCASSRGQGGSTGELFFGEGSRLTVL.

The chain has TRBV5-1 and TRBJ2-7; D is possibly TRBD1 (5 bases). The germline V gene has CDR1 SGHRS and CDR2 YFSETQ. V gave up 0 bases and J gave up 5 bases, with 12 bases separating them. There are 14 residues in the CDR3. The CDR3 region has the DNA TGCGCCAGCAGCTTGGCCGGTTTGGGGCACGAGCAGTACTTC. Translating gives CASSLAGLGHEQYF. The complete variable domain, with remaining parts taken from reference TRBV5-1 and TRBJ2-7, reads KAGVTQTPRYLIKTRGQQVTLSCSPISGHRSVSWYQQTPGQGLQFLFEYFSETQRNKGNFPGRFSGRQFSNSRSEMNVSTLELGDSALYLCASSLAGLGHEQYFGPGTRLTVT.

This clone was detected once. The rearrangement uses TRBV12-5 and TRBJ1-1; 7 nucleotides match TRBD1. The CDR3 spans 15 residues. With V trimmed by 3 bases and J by 8 bases, 12 bases remained unmatched. Germline values: CDR1 LGHNT, CDR2 FRNRAP. The CDR3 DNA sequence: TGTGCTAGTGGTTTTGATCTCTCAGGGGGGAGCGAAGCTTTCTTT. This translates into CASGFDLSGGSEAFF.

The rearrangement uses TRBV11-2 and TRBJ2-7; the match to TRBD2 covers 7 bases. The germline V gene has CDR1 SGHAT and CDR2 FQNNGV. CDR3 size: 14 residues. The trim removed 2 bases at V and 4 bases at J, leaving 5 bases unmatched. The CDR3 DNA reads TGTGCCAGCAGCTTATCCCGGGGGGAATACGAGCAGTACTTC. The encoded protein is CASSLSRGEYEQYF.

The rearrangement uses TRBV4-1 and TRBJ1-6; D is undetermined. Germline lookup yields CDR1 MGHRA and CDR2 YSYEKL. The V and J ends lost 4 bases and 6 bases respectively, with 4 bases between them. The CDR3 spans 12 residues. The CDR3, as DNA: TGCGCCAGCAGCCTTTTTAATTCACCCCTCCACTTT. It encodes CASSLFNSPLHF.

The CDR3 spells CASSLVGTSGSNEQYF. DNA for the CDR3: TGTGCCAGCAGCTTAGTAGGGACTAGCGGGAGTAACGAGCAGTACTTC. V usage is TRBV7-8 and J usage is TRBJ2-7, with 14 positions matching TRBD2. Germline CDR1 is SGHVS and CDR2 is FQNEAQ. The length of the CDR3 is 16 residues. V dropped 1 base and J dropped 5; count of bases not matched to a gene: 4.

This clone occurred once. The chain is built from TRBV3-1 (or the pseudogene TRBV3-2) and TRBJ2-7, with 11 bases fitting TRBD1. The CDR3 spans 16 residues. CDR1 LGHDT and CDR2 YNNKEL come from the germline V gene (reference sequence). The ends lost 4 bases at V and 2 bases at J; junction bases unmatched: 7. DNA for the CDR3: TGTGCCAGCAGCCCCATTCGGACAGGGGGCACCTACGAGCAGTACTTC. Its protein product is CASSPIRTGGTYEQYF.

The chain combines TRBV5-4 with TRBJ2-6; no clear D. The germline V gene has CDR1 SGHNT and CDR2 YYREEE (reference sequence). There are 16 residues in the CDR3. The germline V and J ends were trimmed by 0 bases and 0 bases, with 7 bases remaining between them. The CDR3 DNA is TGTGCCAGCAGCTTGGGGGGATTCTCTGGGGCCAACGTCCTGACTTTC. It specifies CASSLGGFSGANVLTF.

The chain links TRBV29-1 to TRBJ2-7; 10 bases match TRBD2. CDR3 length: 14 amino acids. Losses at the gene ends were 5 bases for V and 4 bases for J; bases not matched to a gene: 8. Looked up from germline, CDR1 is SQVTM and CDR2 is ANQGSEA. The CDR3 DNA follows: TGCAGCGTTTTTCTAGCGGGAGTCGGGTACGAGCAGTACTTC. This sequence encodes CSVFLAGVGYEQYF.

The V call is TRBV6-5, the J call TRBJ2-7; TRBD1 aligns across 7 bases. The V and J ends lost 6 bases and 2 bases, in that order; junction bases with no gene match: 10. This CDR3 is 15 amino acids long. CDR1 is MNHEY and CDR2 is SVGAGI in the germline V gene. The DNA of the CDR3 is TGTGCCAGCAGCCGTTCCGGACAGGCCGCCTACGAGCAGTACTTC. Translating it yields CASSRSGQAAYEQYF.

J is TRBJ2-3 and V is TRBV24-1; the D is unclear. The CDR3 totals 12 residues. Germline V gene lookup returns CDR1 KGHDR and CDR2 SFDVKD. Trimming pared 4 bases from V and 1 base from J, leaving 2 bases between. This CDR3 is CATSDGTDTQYF. For the CDR3, the DNA is TGTGCCACCAGTGACGGCACAGATACGCAGTATTTT.

This chain connects TRBV4-1 to TRBJ2-1, with 11 bases lining up with TRBD1. Germline CDR1 is MGHRA and CDR2 is YSYEKL. Losses at the gene ends were 1 base for V and 7 bases for J; bases not matched to a gene: 9. The CDR3 totals 17 residues. CDR3 residues: CASSQVVGQGAWNEQFF. The CDR3 nucleotides read TGCGCCAGCAGCCAAGTAGTCGGACAGGGGGCGTGGAATGAGCAGTTCTTC.